This TCR beta chain comes out of a study of T cell repertoires in cytomegalovirus infection. This clonotype appeared once. As yet, its antigen is unknown. TCRdb re-called the reads with MiXCR, one entry per CDR3 protein. This table holds more than 110,000 distinct CDR3 sequences, about 31% found once. This CDR3 spans 16 amino acids. Germline trimming cut 5 bases from V and 1 base from J; bases unmatched to any gene: 9. Here the sequenced sample was CD8+ T cells from cultured PBMCs, taken from culture after CMV antigen stimulation. This clonotype was sampled from a human donor in good health (CMV status not recorded). Some clones in this sample may be carry-over from other donors' samples. The rearrangement links TRBV12-3 or TRBV12-4 to TRBJ2-3, with 7 bases identical to TRBD2. CDR3 region: CASSPLLRGGTDTQYF. DNA of the CDR3: TGTGCCAGCAGTCCCCTCCTCCGGGGGGGCACAGATACGCAGTATTTT.